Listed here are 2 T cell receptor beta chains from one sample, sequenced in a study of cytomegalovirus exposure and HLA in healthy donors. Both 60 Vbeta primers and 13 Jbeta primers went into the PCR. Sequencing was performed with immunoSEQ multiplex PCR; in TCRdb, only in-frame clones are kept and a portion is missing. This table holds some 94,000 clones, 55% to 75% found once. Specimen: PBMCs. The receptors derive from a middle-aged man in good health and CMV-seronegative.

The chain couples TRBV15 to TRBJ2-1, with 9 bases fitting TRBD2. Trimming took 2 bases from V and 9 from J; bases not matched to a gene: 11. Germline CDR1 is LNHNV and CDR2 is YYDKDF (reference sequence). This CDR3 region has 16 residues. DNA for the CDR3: TGTGCCACCAGCAGACTTCCCAGACTAGCGGCTGGTGAGCAGTTCTTC. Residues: CATSRLPRLAAGEQFF.

DNA of the CDR3: TGTGCCAGCAGTGTCGAGACAGGGAGAGGCTACACCTTC. This translates into CASSVETGRGYTF. The chain recombines TRBV2 with TRBJ1-2; 7 bases line up with TRBD1. CDR1 SNHLY and CDR2 FYNNEI come from the germline V gene. V lost 4 bases and J lost 8; bases outside the gene matches: 7. CDR3 length: 13 residues.